This TCR beta chain was identified during a study of blood T cell repertoires in COVID-19. The recovered donors of Cohort 3 showed two negative PCRs, clearance, or symptom resolution. CDR3 length equals 11 residues. Per the germline V gene, CDR1 is SEHNR and CDR2 is FQNEAQ (reference sequence). V lost 5 bases, J lost 10 bases, and 11 bases lay in between. As handled by the study authors: Nucleated cell counts were estimated from reference gene primer amplification. The table came from immunoSEQ multiplex PCR; TCRdb's copy has only in-frame clones and leaves some out. V, J and clone size reflect that table, while D and trimming were determined from the DNA. Of about 210,000 clones in the sample, roughly 85% were seen once.

The TCR originated in a man aged 35-49 years who had recovered from COVID-19. This chain links TRBV7-9 with TRBJ2-5; a weak D match, TRBD2 (5 bases). Sequencing input: PBMCs or T cells enriched from blood (not recorded which). In nucleotides, the CDR3 is TGTGCCAGCAGCGCAGAACGGGACCAGTACTTC. Protein product: CASSAERDQYF.